These 9 T cell receptor beta chains were sequenced from one sample in a study of T cell repertoires in cytomegalovirus infection. TCRdb independently ran MiXCR on the reads; one entry per CDR3 protein. The data hold approximately 550,000 distinct CDR3 sequences, with approximately 17% observed a single time. The sample comprised CD8+ T cells from PBMCs. All receptors come from a human donor in good health (CMV status not recorded). Some clones in this sample may be carry-over from other donors' samples.

This clonotype was found many times. The chain carries TRBV7-3 and TRBJ2-1; 7 nucleotides align to TRBD1. V was clipped by 7 bases and J by 8 bases; unmatched bases: 14. The CDR3 covers 15 residues. Germline CDR1 and CDR2: SGHTA and FQGTGA. CDR3 region: CASTPGTDLVDEQFF. In DNA form, the CDR3 reads TGTGCCAGCACGCCAGGGACAGACCTTGTCGATGAGCAGTTCTTC.

The CDR3 here is CASQEENEQFF. The CDR3 DNA follows: TGCGCCAGCCAAGAGGAAAATGAGCAGTTCTTC. The gene calls are TRBV5-1 and TRBJ2-1; no definite D call. In germline, CDR1 is SGHRS, CDR2 YFSETQ. V lost 7 bases and J 7 bases, leaving 9 bases between the germline ends. The length of the CDR3 is 11 residues.

This clonotype was counted only a few times. The chain has TRBV3-1 and TRBJ2-1; 8 bases fit TRBD2. With 4 bases clipped from V and 4 bases from J, the junction kept 18 bases outside the gene matches. Germline V gene sequence: CDR1 LGHDT, CDR2 YNNKEL (reference sequence). The CDR3 covers 19 residues. CDR3 coding DNA: TGTGCCAGCAGCCGATCGGGGGGTAGCGGGATCTCTCATTACAATGAGCAGTTCTTC. This gives the protein CASSRSGGSGISHYNEQFF.

There are a few counts of this clonotype. The gene calls are TRBV9 and TRBJ2-3, with 11 bases fitting TRBD1. This CDR3 is built from 16 residues. Germline V CDR1 and CDR2: SGDLS, YYNGEE. V dropped 1 base and J dropped 4; count of bases not matched to a gene: 5. The CDR3 is CASSVFPDRGPDTQYF. DNA for the CDR3: TGTGCCAGCAGCGTATTTCCGGACAGGGGGCCAGATACGCAGTATTTT.

The chain employs TRBV4-2 and TRBJ1-1; TRBD1 might be the D (6 bases). The V gene lost 0 bases and the J gene lost 2 bases, with 10 bases spanning the gap. CDR3 length equals 15 residues. Germline V gene lookup returns CDR1 LGHNA and CDR2 YNFKEQ. The CDR3 loop reads CASSQEPGTNTEAFF. The CDR3 coding sequence is TGTGCCAGCAGCCAAGAGCCAGGGACAAACACTGAAGCTTTCTTT.

This clonotype was observed at least ten times. CDR3 in DNA: TGTGCCAGCAGCGGAGGACTGGACTCCTACAATGAGCAGTTCTTC. It codes for CASSGGLDSYNEQFF. V usage is TRBV7-8 and J usage is TRBJ2-1; a possible D gene is TRBD2 (5 bases). The germline V and J ends were trimmed by 5 bases and 0 bases, with 11 bases remaining between them. Germline CDR1 reads SGHVS; CDR2 reads FQNEAQ. This CDR3 region has 15 residues. The complete variable domain, with remaining parts taken from reference TRBV7-8 and TRBJ2-1, reads GAGVSQSPRYKVAKRGQDVALRCDPISGHVSLFWYQQALGQGPEFLTYFQNEAQLDKSGLPSDRFFAERPEGSVSTLKIQRTQQEDSAVYLCASSGGLDSYNEQFFGPGTRLTVL.

The V gene is TRBV24-1, the J gene TRBJ1-6; D is undetermined. Per germline, CDR1 KGHDR and CDR2 SFDVKD. The CDR3 runs to 17 residues. Trimming took 4 bases from V and 0 from J, leaving 12 bases between them. CDR3 sequence (DNA): TGTGCCACCAGTGAAACGACGGGAAGCTCCTATAATTCACCCCTCCACTTT. The encoded protein is CATSETTGSSYNSPLHF.

This clonotype was counted a few times. The chain is built from TRBV19 and TRBJ2-7; the D gene is possibly TRBD1 (6 bases). Germline-derived CDR1 and CDR2 are LNHDA and SQIVND (reference sequence). The CDR3 contains 15 residues. Trimming took off 5 bases at V and 6 bases at J, with 20 bases between the two ends. CDR3 protein: CASSPAHRAYSEQYF. CDR3 nucleotides: TGTGCCAGTAGTCCAGCTCACAGGGCGTATAGCGAGCAGTACTTC.

This clonotype was observed at least ten times. This sequence joins TRBV5-6 and TRBJ2-1; TRBD2 agrees at 10 bases. The trim removed 4 bases at V and 8 bases at J, leaving 3 bases unmatched. Germline CDR1 SGHDT, CDR2 YYEEEE. The CDR3 covers 13 residues. CDR3 coding DNA: TGTGCCAGCAGCCGTAGCGGGAGGTATGAGCAGTTCTTC. Translation: CASSRSGRYEQFF.